The 27 T cell receptor beta chains listed next were all sequenced from one sample in a study of CD8+ T cells in alopecia areata. The treatment: oral pan-JAK inhibitor, 5-10 mg twice daily. RNA was isolated and reverse transcribed to cDNA, the sequencing template. Assay used: immunoSEQ multiplex PCR; TCRdb lists only in-frame clones, some missing. This sample has about 140,000 clones, with approximately 85% found just once. The sample here was CD8+ T cells sorted from blood, taken at week 4, from a patient treated with tofacitinib. The receptors derive from a human donor with alopecia areata.

The V gene is TRBV7-9, the J gene TRBJ2-3; D is perhaps TRBD2 (6 bases). V gave up 5 bases and J gave up 0 bases, with 12 bases separating them. The CDR3 covers 15 residues. Germline V gene sequence: CDR1 SEHNR, CDR2 FQNEAQ (reference sequence). Here the CDR3 DNA reads TGTGCCAGCAGCATTAGCGGTCCTAGCACAGATACGCAGTATTTT. Translating gives CASSISGPSTDTQYF.

About this clone: Additional DNA sequences in this sample encode the identical CDR3. The chain combines TRBV2 with TRBJ1-1, with a tentative D call TRBD1 (5 bases). This CDR3 is 13 amino acids long. Germline V lookup: CDR1 SNHLY, CDR2 FYNNEI. V shed 3 bases and J shed 4 bases, with 9 bases lying between them. CDR3 sequence reads: CASSDRVGTEAFF. The CDR3 region has the DNA TGTGCCAGCAGTGACAGGGTTGGCACTGAAGCTTTCTTT.

The chain couples TRBV29-1 to TRBJ1-1; perhaps TRBD1 as D (5 bases). Per the germline V gene, CDR1 is SQVTM and CDR2 is ANQGSEA. V dropped 4 bases and J dropped 0 bases, with 18 bases sitting between them. This CDR3 is 16 amino acids long. CDR3 loop: CSVGGRTVALNTEAFF. The CDR3 region has the DNA TGCAGCGTTGGGGGCCGAACCGTTGCTTTGAACACTGAAGCTTTCTTT.

This rearrangement joins TRBV7-9 to TRBJ2-1; no reliable D call. The germline V gene has CDR1 SEHNR and CDR2 FQNEAQ (reference sequence). V shed 2 bases and J shed 8 bases, with 16 bases lying between them. The CDR3 length is 15 residues. CDR3 in DNA: TGTGCCAGCAGCTTAACAAGACAACGTGGACATGAGCAGTTCTTC. The encoded protein is CASSLTRQRGHEQFF.

The rearrangement joins TRBV7-2 to TRBJ2-1; D is possibly TRBD2 (6 bases). This CDR3 comprises 15 residues. V lost 3 bases, J lost 3 bases, and 12 bases lay in between. The germline CDR1 and CDR2 sequences are SGHTA and FQGNSA. In nucleotides, the CDR3 is TGTGCCAGCAGCTTCGGGGACTCGATCTACAATGAGCAGTTCTTC. This encodes CASSFGDSIYNEQFF.

CDR3 bases: TGTGCCAGCAGCCAAGAAAGATCCTTGGCTAATGAGCAGTTCTTC. Its translation: CASSQERSLANEQFF. The gene calls are TRBV4-2 and TRBJ2-1; D is unresolved. This CDR3 has 15 amino acids. V was trimmed by 0 bases and J by 7 bases, leaving 13 bases between them. Germline V gives CDR1 LGHNA, CDR2 YNFKEQ.

The V and J genes are TRBV7-9 and TRBJ2-5; the D gene is possibly TRBD1 (6 bases). Trimming removed 5 bases at V and 5 bases at J, with 24 bases between. The CDR3 covers 17 residues. The germline gives CDR1 SEHNR, CDR2 FQNEAQ (reference sequence). DNA of the CDR3: TGTGCCAGCAGCCTAGACCTATACAGGGACGACGGCGAGACCCAGTACTTC. Its protein product is CASSLDLYRDDGETQYF. The full variable domain, completed using reference TRBV7-9 and TRBJ2-5, is DTGVSQNPRHKITKRGQNVTFRCDPISEHNRLYWYRQTLGQGPEFLTYFQNEAQLEKSRLLSDRFSAERPKGSFSTLEIQRTEQGDSAMYLCASSLDLYRDDGETQYFGPGTRLLVL.

The V gene is TRBV6-6, the J gene TRBJ1-1, with a tentative D call TRBD1 (6 bases). The V gene lost 6 bases and the J gene lost 1 base, with 15 bases spanning the gap. Germline V gene lookup returns CDR1 MNHNY and CDR2 SVGAGI (reference sequence). The CDR3 has 15 residues. CDR3 region: CASSPRTVTNTEAFF. CDR3 sequence (DNA): TGTGCCAGCAGCCCCAGGACAGTCACGAACACTGAAGCTTTCTTT.

This chain joins TRBV7-9 and TRBJ2-2, with TRBD1 matching 8 bases. The V and J ends lost 5 bases and 5 bases, in that order; junction bases with no gene match: 13. Per germline, CDR1 SEHNR and CDR2 FQNEAQ (reference sequence). This CDR3 comprises 17 residues. For the CDR3, the DNA is TGTGCCAGCAGCGAGCCGACTCGGACAGGGAAAACCGGGGAGCTGTTTTTT. This codes for CASSEPTRTGKTGELFF.

In its sample, this clone was seen a few times. This chain connects TRBV19 to TRBJ1-1, with D possibly matching TRBD1 (6 bases). The ends were cut back, 5 bases at V and 2 bases at J, with 12 bases in the middle. Per germline, CDR1 LNHDA and CDR2 SQIVND (reference sequence). This CDR3 spans 14 amino acids. Here the CDR3 reads CASSAQGSNTEAFF. CDR3 nucleotides: TGTGCCAGTAGTGCTCAGGGGAGTAACACTGAAGCTTTCTTT.

The V gene is TRBV7-9, the J gene TRBJ2-5; TRBD1 matches at 9 bases. This CDR3 is 15 amino acids long. Germline V gene lookup returns CDR1 SEHNR and CDR2 FQNEAQ (reference sequence). Trimming took 4 bases from V and 3 from J; bases not matched to a gene: 6. The CDR3 sequence is CASSSTGTGKETQYF. CDR3 sequence (DNA): TGTGCCAGCAGCTCTACCGGGACAGGGAAAGAGACCCAGTACTTC. Based on the CDR3 plus reference TRBV7-9 and TRBJ2-5, the full variable domain is DTGVSQNPRHKITKRGQNVTFRCDPISEHNRLYWYRQTLGQGPEFLTYFQNEAQLEKSRLLSDRFSAERPKGSFSTLEIQRTEQGDSAMYLCASSSTGTGKETQYFGPGTRLLVL.

The V call is TRBV11-2, the J call TRBJ2-1; D unclear. The CDR3 consists of 13 residues. Germline CDR1 SGHAT, CDR2 FQNNGV. Trimming left V 2 bases short and J 10 bases short, with 12 bases between. The CDR3 region has the DNA TGTGCCAGCAGCTTAACAATGGCTCCAGAGCAGTTCTTC. Translating it yields CASSLTMAPEQFF.

The chain combines TRBV6-1 with TRBJ2-5, with D possibly TRBD1 on 7 matching bases. From germline, CDR1 is MNHNS and CDR2 SASEGT. The CDR3 has 16 residues. Trimming left V 2 bases short and J 5 bases short, with 18 bases between. CDR3 residues: CASSEWAGQLGETQYF. The CDR3 region has the DNA TGTGCCAGCAGTGAATGGGCGGGACAGCTTGGGGAGACCCAGTACTTC.

The rearrangement links TRBV30 to TRBJ2-7, with D perhaps TRBD1 (5 bases). Per germline, CDR1 GTSNPN and CDR2 SVGIG (reference sequence). Trimming stripped 5 bases from V and 1 base from J, with 9 bases between. The CDR3 is 12 amino acids. CDR3 DNA: TGTGCCTGGTCGACAGTGTCCTACGAGCAGTACTTC. Protein: CAWSTVSYEQYF.

The V call is TRBV2, the J call TRBJ2-7, with a weak D call TRBD1 (5 bases). V dropped 6 bases and J dropped 8 bases, with 11 bases sitting between them. The CDR3 contains 11 residues. CDR1 and CDR2 (germline): SNHLY, FYNNEI. The CDR3 region has the DNA TGTGCCAGCAGGTCGGCAGGGCAGCAGTACTTC. Its translation is CASRSAGQQYF. The whole variable domain, remainder taken from reference TRBV2 and TRBJ2-7, is EPEVTQTPSHQVTQMGQEVILRCVPISNHLYFYWYRQILGQKVEFLVSFYNNEISEKSEIFDDQFSVERPDGSNFTLKIRSTKLEDSAMYFCASRSAGQQYFGPGTRLTVT.

The chain joins TRBV30 to TRBJ2-4, with 10 nucleotides matching TRBD1. This CDR3 comprises 14 residues. Trimming at V came to 3 bases and at J to 6 bases, leaving 5 bases not matched to a gene. Germline lookup yields CDR1 GTSNPN and CDR2 SVGIG (reference sequence). CDR3 protein: CAWSSGQGVNIQYF. CDR3 coding DNA: TGTGCCTGGAGCTCTGGACAGGGGGTAAACATTCAGTACTTC.

This clone was counted a single time. This chain links TRBV6-5 with TRBJ2-3; the D is unclear. Trimming left V 5 bases short and J 1 base short, with 10 bases between. CDR3 length equals 14 residues. Germline CDR1 MNHEY, CDR2 SVGAGI. DNA of the CDR3: TGTGCCAGCAGTCCTTGGACGGGCACAGATACGCAGTATTTT. Translating gives CASSPWTGTDTQYF.

The chain is built from TRBV29-1 and TRBJ2-7; 7 bases map to TRBD1. J lost 7 bases, V lost 2 bases, and 11 bases had no gene match. The CDR3 has 14 amino acids. Germline CDR1 reads SQVTM; CDR2 reads ANQGSEA. The DNA for the CDR3 is TGCAGCGTTGAACCCGAAGGACAGGCGAGAGAGCAGTACTTC. Its translation: CSVEPEGQAREQYF.

The V gene is TRBV7-9, the J gene TRBJ1-5, with D possibly matching TRBD1 (5 bases). Trimming cost V 1 base and J 4 bases, with 14 bases left between them. This CDR3 region has 16 residues. The germline V gene has CDR1 SEHNR and CDR2 FQNEAQ (reference sequence). CDR3 nucleotides: TGTGCCAGCAGCTTAGACGGTGAGGGGTTTAATCAGCCCCAGCATTTT. Translating gives CASSLDGEGFNQPQHF.

In this sample, this clone turned up once. The V and J genes are TRBV9 and TRBJ2-7; 12 nucleotides match TRBD2. V gave up 4 bases and J gave up 0 bases; unmatched junction bases: 2. Germline V lookup: CDR1 SGDLS, CDR2 YYNGEE. CDR3 length: 15 residues. The CDR3, as DNA: TGTGCCAGCAGCCTAGCGGGGGGGAGCTCCTACGAGCAGTACTTC. It specifies CASSLAGGSSYEQYF.

The gene calls are TRBV7-2 and TRBJ2-7; D is possibly TRBD2 (5 bases). In germline, CDR1 is SGHTA, CDR2 FQGNSA. This CDR3 comprises 11 residues. Trimming pared 5 bases from V and 9 bases from J, leaving 11 bases between. CDR3 bases: TGTGCCAGCAGCCGGGGAAGAGGGCAGTACTTC. Residues: CASSRGRGQYF.

This chain connects TRBV5-4 to TRBJ2-7; D may be TRBD1 (6 bases). Trimming shortened V by 1 base and J by 5 bases, and 16 bases separated the two germline ends. In germline, CDR1 is SGHNT, CDR2 YYREEE (reference sequence). CDR3 size: 15 residues. Here the CDR3 DNA reads TGTGCCAGCAGCTTGTATACAGGGTTGGAAAACGAGCAGTACTTC. Protein product: CASSLYTGLENEQYF.

The V gene is TRBV2, the J gene TRBJ2-7; a possible D gene is TRBD2 (5 bases). The CDR3 length is 15 residues. Trimming removed 8 bases from V and 1 base from J, with 18 bases in between. Germline values: CDR1 SNHLY, CDR2 FYNNEI. CDR3 bases: TGTGCCAGCTTCGAGGGAGTACAGAGGTCCTACGAGCAGTACTTC. It encodes CASFEGVQRSYEQYF.

The V gene is TRBV5-6, the J gene TRBJ2-1; 12 bases line up with TRBD2. CDR3 length: 17 residues. The junction had 5 bases not matched to a gene; V was cut back by 0 bases and J by 4 bases. Germline CDR1 and CDR2: SGHDT and YYEEEE. CDR3 in DNA: TGTGCCAGCAGCTTGGAACTAGCGGGGGGCCTTTACAATGAGCAGTTCTTC. Amino acids: CASSLELAGGLYNEQFF.

The rearrangement links TRBV29-1 to TRBJ2-2; D unresolved. There are 11 residues in the CDR3. The V gene lost 7 bases and the J gene lost 6 bases, with 9 bases spanning the gap. Germline V CDR1 and CDR2: SQVTM, ANQGSEA. The CDR3 DNA is TGCAGCGCTGCCCTTCCCGGGGAGCTGTTTTTT. Amino acid sequence: CSAALPGELFF.

The chain carries TRBV5-6 and TRBJ2-2, with a weak D call TRBD2 (6 bases). The CDR3 sequence is 16 residues long. The V end was cut by 1 base, the J end by 0 bases, with 10 bases between. The germline gives CDR1 SGHDT, CDR2 YYEEEE. The chain's CDR3 is CASSLPRDSNTGELFF. The CDR3 coding sequence is TGTGCCAGCAGCTTGCCCCGGGACTCGAACACCGGGGAGCTGTTTTTT.

The chain employs TRBV13 and TRBJ1-2, with a weak D call TRBD1 (6 bases). CDR3 length equals 14 residues. The V and J ends lost 2 bases and 5 bases respectively, with 12 bases between them. Germline CDR1 reads PRHDT; CDR2 reads FYEKMQ (reference sequence). The CDR3 coding sequence is TGTGCCAGCAGCTTACACAGGGTGGAGTATGGCTACACCTTC. This translates into CASSLHRVEYGYTF.